Sequencing of this T cell receptor beta chain was carried out in a study of control samples from healthy donors and cancer patients. Sequenced by immunoSEQ multiplex PCR; TCRdb stores in-frame clones only, minus some. The sample includes some 130,000 clones, about nine tenths of them seen just once. This CDR3 region has 14 residues. V lost 3 bases and J lost 5; bases outside the gene matches: 1. Germline V gene data show CDR1 as MRHNA and CDR2 as SNTAGT. The V and J genes are TRBV6-4 and TRBJ2-1; the match to TRBD2 covers 10 bases. This TCR was sampled from a woman between 50 and 59 years old in good health. Sequencing was done on a sample of blood. The CDR3, as DNA: TGTGCCAGCAGTGAAGCGGGAGGGAACAATGAGCAGTTCTTC. Its protein product is CASSEAGGNNEQFF.